One sample yielded the 27 T cell receptor beta chains listed below, sequenced in a study of T cells in Graves' hyperthyroidism and ophthalmopathy. Researchers took RNA transcripts and amplified the TCR beta CDR3 regions from them. First-round RT-PCR of the TCR CDR3 relied on the HTBI primer set. Each CDR3 protein gets one entry after TCRdb re-called the multiplex PCR reads with MiXCR. The sample lists a few hundred thousand distinct CDR3 sequences, nearly 15% occurring once. The material sequenced was blood. All receptors derive from an older woman with Graves' ophthalmopathy.

The sample holds many counts of this clonotype. The chain carries TRBV20-1 and TRBJ2-7; no definite D call. This CDR3 has 14 residues. V was cut by 6 bases and J by 2 bases, with 17 bases left in between. The germline CDR1 and CDR2 sequences are DFQATT and SNEGSKA (reference sequence). This CDR3 reads CSAEETAVAYEQYF. The CDR3 region has the DNA TGCAGTGCGGAAGAAACCGCCGTCGCCTACGAGCAGTACTTC.

This clonotype was seen many times. This chain connects TRBV2 to TRBJ2-5, with 10 bases that match TRBD2. CDR3 size: 18 residues. J was trimmed by 4 bases and V by 7 bases; bases with no gene match: 18. Looked up from germline, CDR1 is SNHLY and CDR2 is FYNNEI. The CDR3 reads CASTNPASGSPGGETQYF. The CDR3 DNA reads as TGTGCCAGCACCAACCCTGCTAGCGGGAGTCCCGGAGGAGAGACCCAGTACTTC.

The chain carries TRBV12-3 or TRBV12-4 and TRBJ2-5, with 10 bases fitting TRBD2. There are 15 residues in the CDR3. J was trimmed by 3 bases and V by 6 bases; bases with no gene match: 7. The CDR3 nucleotides read TGTGCCAGCAGCCTTAGCGGGAGGTTAAAAGAGACCCAGTACTTC. Encoded protein: CASSLSGRLKETQYF.

This clonotype appeared many times. The rearrangement uses TRBV7-3 and TRBJ2-3; perhaps TRBD2 as D (5 bases). The CDR3 contains 13 residues. V was shortened by 5 bases and J by 10 bases, with 16 bases between the two germline ends. CDR1 SGHTA and CDR2 FQGTGA come from the germline V gene. CDR3 protein: CASSHRRDGAQYF. In DNA form, the CDR3 reads TGTGCCAGCAGCCATCGTCGGGATGGAGCGCAGTATTTT.

This clonotype was recorded many times. The rearrangement joins TRBV12-5 to TRBJ2-1; either TRBD1 or TRBD2 may supply D (7 bases each). CDR1 LGHNT and CDR2 FRNRAP come from the germline V gene. The CDR3 sequence is 15 residues long. V shed 2 bases and J shed 6 bases, with 14 bases lying between them. CDR3 nucleotides: TGTGCTAGTGGTTTGAGTCAGGGGGGGCTCAATGAGCAGTTCTTC. Translated, it gives CASGLSQGGLNEQFF.

This clonotype was observed at least ten times. The gene calls are TRBV29-1 and TRBJ2-1; perhaps TRBD2 as D (5 bases). CDR1 SQVTM and CDR2 ANQGSEA come from the germline V gene. This CDR3 is built from 12 residues. With 5 bases removed from V and 5 bases from J, the gap between germline ends came to 10 bases. CDR3: CSVRETHNEQFF. The DNA for the CDR3 is TGCAGCGTTAGGGAGACGCACAATGAGCAGTTCTTC.

In nucleotides, the CDR3 is TGTGCCAGCACTCCCGGGACTCCCTGGAGCACAGATACGCAGTATTTT. Translation gives CASTPGTPWSTDTQYF. The rearrangement links TRBV6-4 to TRBJ2-3, with D possibly being TRBD2 (6 bases). Looked up from germline, CDR1 is MRHNA and CDR2 is SNTAGT. The V gene lost 7 bases and the J gene lost 0 bases, with 17 bases spanning the gap. The CDR3 is made up of 16 amino acids.

This clonotype was observed many times. V is TRBV28 and J is TRBJ1-2; D call uncertain. Germline V gene sequence: CDR1 MDHEN, CDR2 SYDVKM. The CDR3 is 14 residues long. Trimming removed 6 bases at V and 4 bases at J, with 15 bases between. DNA for the CDR3: TGTGCCAGCAGCCCGCAGATTCCACGCTATGGCTACACCTTC. Its protein product is CASSPQIPRYGYTF.

This clonotype was recorded many times. The rearrangement joins TRBV28 to TRBJ1-5, with D unresolved. The ends were cut back, 6 bases at V and 10 bases at J, with 13 bases in the middle. The germline V gene has CDR1 MDHEN and CDR2 SYDVKM. The CDR3 totals 12 residues. The CDR3 is CASRRAVVPQHF. The CDR3 coding sequence is TGTGCCAGCAGGAGGGCAGTAGTCCCCCAGCATTTT.

The J gene is TRBJ2-5, the V gene TRBV5-6; 8 bases are a match to TRBD1. This CDR3 spans 15 amino acids. Germline CDR1 reads SGHDT; CDR2 reads YYEEEE. V shed 2 bases and J 5 bases; nucleotides not matched to a gene: 8. This CDR3 is CASSFRTGMWETQYF. Here the CDR3 DNA reads TGTGCCAGCAGCTTCAGGACAGGGATGTGGGAGACCCAGTACTTC.

This clonotype was seen a few times. A much larger clone lies a single base off, so this may be a read error. The chain employs TRBV3-1 and TRBJ1-5; 8 bases match TRBD1. The V gene end was trimmed by 1 base and the J gene end by 2 bases; junction bases not matched to a gene: 10. CDR1 is LGHDT, CDR2 YNNKEL, per germline (reference sequence). The CDR3 has 18 residues. The CDR3 loop is CASSQGSLDRERNQPQHF. The CDR3 nucleotides read TGTGCCAGCAGCCAAGGCTCCCTGGACAGGGAACGCAATCAGCCCCAGCATTTT.

The V gene is TRBV10-2, the J gene TRBJ1-1, with D tentatively TRBD1 (5 bases). V was cut by 0 bases and J by 5 bases, with 16 bases left in between. This CDR3 contains 16 residues. Germline values: CDR1 WSHSY, CDR2 SAAADI. This CDR3 reads CASSESTRGAGTEAFF. Written as DNA, the CDR3 is TGCGCCAGCAGTGAGTCGACTCGAGGTGCAGGGACTGAAGCTTTCTTT.

This clonotype was seen many times. This rearrangement joins TRBV3-1 to TRBJ2-3; the D is unclear. Trimming removed 4 bases from V and 6 bases from J, with 8 bases in between. This CDR3 contains 12 residues. From germline, CDR1 is LGHDT and CDR2 YNNKEL (reference sequence). The CDR3 nucleotides are TGTGCCAGCAGCCCTGGCCGGGATACGCAGTATTTT. Encoded protein: CASSPGRDTQYF.

Concerning this clonotype itself: This may stem from a read error, because a much larger clone lies one nucleotide away. The rearrangement links TRBV5-4 to TRBJ2-3, with D perhaps TRBD1 or TRBD2 (6 bases each). CDR3 length: 15 residues. Germline V gene data show CDR1 as SGHNT and CDR2 as YYREEE (reference sequence). Trimming pared 2 bases from V and 6 bases from J, leaving 16 bases between. CDR3: CASSFMTGGGDTQYF. The CDR3 DNA reads as TGTGCCAGCAGCTTTATGACAGGAGGAGGGGATACGCAGTATTTT.

The chain has TRBV6-1 and TRBJ2-7; 11 bases are shared with TRBD1. CDR3 length equals 16 residues. With 7 bases clipped from V and 4 bases from J, the junction kept 12 bases outside the gene matches. Germline-derived CDR1 and CDR2 are MNHNS and SASEGT. The CDR3 protein is CASTRGQGANSYEQYF. CDR3 DNA: TGTGCCAGCACCCGAGGACAGGGGGCTAATTCTTACGAGCAGTACTTC.

This clonotype has at least ten counts. The chain carries TRBV5-1 and TRBJ1-1; D unclear. Trimming took off 1 base at V and 1 base at J, with 5 bases between the two ends. Germline CDR1 reads SGHRS; CDR2 reads YFSETQ. The CDR3 loop spans 13 amino acids. The CDR3 protein is CASSLQQNTEAFF. The CDR3 coding sequence is TGCGCCAGCAGCTTGCAACAGAACACTGAAGCTTTCTTT.

The V call is TRBV20-1, the J call TRBJ2-5; D may be TRBD1 (6 bases). Germline V gene sequence: CDR1 DFQATT, CDR2 SNEGSKA (reference sequence). This CDR3 spans 16 amino acids. V was cut by 2 bases and J by 2 bases, with 18 bases left in between. The CDR3 nucleotides are TGCAGTGCTAGAATTGAACCGGGACAATTGCAAGAGACCCAGTACTTC. The encoded protein is CSARIEPGQLQETQYF.

This clonotype was picked up many times. The rearrangement uses TRBV12-3 or TRBV12-4 and TRBJ2-2; 12 positions match TRBD1. J gave up 7 bases and V 4 bases, and 7 bases lay outside the gene matches. There are 16 residues in the CDR3. CDR3 amino acids: CASSSGQGAFGGELFF. DNA of the CDR3: TGTGCCAGCAGTTCGGGACAGGGGGCTTTTGGCGGGGAGCTGTTTTTT.

Ten or more counts support this clonotype. The chain has TRBV7-9 and TRBJ1-5; D is perhaps TRBD1 (5 bases). Germline CDR1 reads SEHNR; CDR2 reads FQNEAQ (reference sequence). V lost 3 bases and J 6 bases, leaving 9 bases between the germline ends. The CDR3 contains 13 residues. CDR3 in DNA: TGTGCCAGCAGCTTGGGGGGAGCTCAGCCCCAGCATTTT. Translated, it gives CASSLGGAQPQHF.

V is TRBV18 and J is TRBJ2-5; TRBD2 matches at 7 bases. V was pared by 1 base and J by 0 bases, with 2 bases of the junction left unmatched. Looked up from germline, CDR1 is KGHSH and CDR2 is LQKENI. The CDR3 extends over 15 amino acids. CDR3 in DNA: TGTGCCAGCTCACCACGCGGGAGTCACCAAGAGACCCAGTACTTC. It yields the protein CASSPRGSHQETQYF.

This clonotype was detected ten times or more. The chain uses TRBV3-1 and TRBJ2-7; TRBD2 matches at 12 bases. The CDR3 has 17 amino acids. CDR1 and CDR2 from the germline V gene are LGHDT and YNNKEL (reference sequence). V dropped 5 bases and J dropped 3; count of bases not matched to a gene: 11. The CDR3 loop is CASSLTLAGGPGYEQYF. CDR3 bases: TGTGCCAGCAGCTTGACCCTAGCGGGAGGGCCGGGCTACGAGCAGTACTTC.

This chain joins TRBV12-3 or TRBV12-4 and TRBJ2-1; D possibly uses TRBD1 or TRBD2 (6 bases each). This CDR3 is 14 amino acids long. Trimming cost V 7 bases and J 6 bases, with 16 bases left between them. The CDR3 sequence is CASTRGRPPNEQFF. The CDR3 DNA follows: TGTGCCAGCACCCGGGGGCGCCCCCCCAATGAGCAGTTCTTC.

The chain has TRBV5-4 and TRBJ2-2; TRBD2 matches at 8 bases. The V gene end was trimmed by 4 bases and the J gene end by 4 bases; junction bases not matched to a gene: 9. The CDR3 contains 16 residues. CDR1 is SGHNT and CDR2 is YYREEE in the germline V gene (reference sequence). The DNA of the CDR3 is TGTGCCAGCAGCGGTAGGCTAGCGGGCCCCACCGGGGAGCTGTTTTTT. Translated: CASSGRLAGPTGELFF. Drawing the rest from reference TRBV5-4 and TRBJ2-2, the complete variable domain is ETGVTQSPTHLIKTRGQQVTLRCSSQSGHNTVSWYQQALGQGPQFIFQYYREEENGRGNFPPRFSGLQFPNYSSELNVNALELDDSALYLCASSGRLAGPTGELFFGEGSRLTVL.

The chain employs TRBV30 and TRBJ1-2; 7 nucleotides match TRBD1. Germline V gene data show CDR1 as GTSNPN and CDR2 as SVGIG (reference sequence). V dropped 0 bases and J dropped 7; count of bases not matched to a gene: 8. The CDR3 sequence is 14 residues long. CDR3 DNA sequence: TGTGCCTGGAGTGTAGGGCAGGGGGTTCGTGGCTACACCTTC. Protein: CAWSVGQGVRGYTF.

This clonotype was picked up many times. V is TRBV7-2 and J is TRBJ2-2; a possible D gene is TRBD2 (6 bases). V lost 1 base to trimming and J lost 5 bases, with 11 bases between them. Germline assignment: CDR1 SGHTA and CDR2 FQGNSA. This CDR3 has 15 residues. The CDR3 DNA reads as TGTGCCAGCAGCTTAGTGGGAGGAGGGACCGGGGAGCTGTTTTTT. The encoded protein is CASSLVGGGTGELFF.

With regard to this clonotype: A much larger clone lies one base from this, so it may be a read error. The conserved final phenylalanine or tryptophan is absent from the CDR3, which likely points to a read error. The chain links TRBV7-9 to TRBJ2-2; possible D gene TRBD2, 6 bases. Germline V gene sequence: CDR1 SEHNR, CDR2 FQNEAQ (reference sequence). CDR3 length equals 15 residues. The V end was cut by 5 bases, the J end by 4 bases, with 14 bases between. The CDR3 DNA is TGTGCCAGCAGCCGAGTAGGGACTCCCACCGGGGAGCTGTTTCTT. Encoded protein: CASSRVGTPTGELFL.

This clonotype was seen repeatedly, ten times or more. This chain joins TRBV7-8 and TRBJ2-7, with D tentatively TRBD1 or TRBD2 (5 bases each). The CDR3 has 13 amino acids. Per the germline V gene, CDR1 is SGHVS and CDR2 is FQNEAQ. V lost 1 base, J lost 6 bases, and 10 bases lay in between. In DNA, the CDR3 is TGTGCCAGCAGCTTAGGGGGGTTGCGCGAGCAGTACTTC. The encoded protein is CASSLGGLREQYF.